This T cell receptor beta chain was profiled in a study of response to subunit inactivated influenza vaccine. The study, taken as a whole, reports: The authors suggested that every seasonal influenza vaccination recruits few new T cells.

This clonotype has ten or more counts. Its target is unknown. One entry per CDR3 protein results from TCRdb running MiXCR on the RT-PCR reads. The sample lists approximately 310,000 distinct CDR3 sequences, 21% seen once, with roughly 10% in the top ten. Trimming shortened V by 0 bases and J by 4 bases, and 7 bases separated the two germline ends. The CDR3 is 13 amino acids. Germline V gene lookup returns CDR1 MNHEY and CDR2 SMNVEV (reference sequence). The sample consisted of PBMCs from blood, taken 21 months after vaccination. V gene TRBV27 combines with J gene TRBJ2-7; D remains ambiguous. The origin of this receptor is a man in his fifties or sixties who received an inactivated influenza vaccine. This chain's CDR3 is CASSLSHGYEQYF. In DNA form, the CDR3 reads TGTGCCAGCAGTTTATCTCACGGATACGAGCAGTACTTC.